These 27 T cell receptor beta chains were sequenced from one sample in a study of shared clonotypes between healthy human individuals (dated by TCRdb to 2019 to 2021). Library preparation used the immunoSEQ multiplex PCR assay. TCRdb stores this immuneACCESS table with in-frame sequences only. Part of the clones is absent; in the studies checked, under half of the shortfall reflects unresolved V genes, and no reason is known for the rest. For this sample there are some 300,000 clones; over 70% appear just once. The ten largest clones capture around 9.3% of the sample. Sequencing was carried out using memory CD4+ T cells sorted from blood. The cell subset or site label for this specimen denotes: CD45RA-negative fraction. All receptors derive from a man aged 25-45 years in good health.

This rearrangement joins TRBV10-2 to TRBJ2-7; D not certain. The CDR3 runs 11 residues. V was trimmed by 4 bases and J by 9 bases, leaving 10 bases between them. Per germline, CDR1 WSHSY and CDR2 SAAADI. Written as DNA, the CDR3 is TGCGCCAGCAGTGTAGCTACGACGCAGTACTTC. Residues: CASSVATTQYF.

Concerning this clone: Other DNA sequences in this sample translate to the same CDR3. The rearrangement links TRBV5-1 to TRBJ2-7; 10 bases match TRBD2. J gave up 2 bases and V 4 bases, and 6 bases lay outside the gene matches. Germline CDR1 is SGHRS and CDR2 is YFSETQ. This CDR3 spans 15 amino acids. The CDR3: CASSLSTSGTYEQYF. CDR3 DNA: TGCGCCAGCAGCCTGTCTACTAGCGGGACCTACGAGCAGTACTTC.

This clone occurred a few times. The gene calls are TRBV19 and TRBJ1-1; no clear D. V gave up 7 bases and J gave up 4 bases, with 7 bases separating them. Germline V gene lookup returns CDR1 LNHDA and CDR2 SQIVND (reference sequence). There are 11 residues in the CDR3. CDR3 in amino acids: CASNRGTEAFF. Written as DNA, the CDR3 is TGTGCCAGTAATCGAGGCACTGAAGCTTTCTTT.

This clone was observed many times. The junction shows a germline mismatch at one end, possibly a read error. The chain joins TRBV7-2 to TRBJ2-7; TRBD1 matches 10 bases. The CDR3 has 12 amino acids. Germline V CDR1 and CDR2: SGHTA, FQGNSA. The CDR3, as DNA: TGTGCCAGCAGCTCGGACAGGGGGATCCGGGACTTC. Its protein is CASSSDRGIRDF.

This clone was observed a few times. Other DNA sequences in this specimen translate into the identical CDR3. This chain connects TRBV5-1 to TRBJ2-5; TRBD1 might be the D (7 bases). Germline V gene lookup returns CDR1 SGHRS and CDR2 YFSETQ. The CDR3 is made up of 14 amino acids. V was shortened by 3 bases and J by 5 bases, with 14 bases between the two germline ends. The CDR3 is CASSSQGGGETQYF. For the CDR3, the DNA is TGCGCCAGCAGCTCCCAGGGGGGCGGGGAGACCCAGTACTTC. The variable domain in full, with the rest retrieved from reference TRBV5-1 and TRBJ2-5, is KAGVTQTPRYLIKTRGQQVTLSCSPISGHRSVSWYQQTPGQGLQFLFEYFSETQRNKGNFPGRFSGRQFSNSRSEMNVSTLELGDSALYLCASSSQGGGETQYFGPGTRLLVL.

The rearrangement links TRBV18 to TRBJ1-1; 8 nucleotides match TRBD1. CDR3 size: 15 residues. Germline CDR1 KGHSH, CDR2 LQKENI. V trimming: 3 bases; J trimming: 4 bases; junction bases outside the gene matches: 7. The DNA for the CDR3 is TGTGCCAGCTCACCCGGTCAGGGGGCGCTCACTGAAGCTTTCTTT. Translation: CASSPGQGALTEAFF.

The rearrangement joins TRBV4-3 to TRBJ2-3, with TRBD1 matching over 7 bases. The ends lost 4 bases at V and 2 bases at J; junction bases unmatched: 3. The CDR3 is made up of 14 amino acids. Germline CDR1 and CDR2: LGHNA and YSLEER. In DNA, the CDR3 is TGCGCCAGCAGCCCGACAGGGACCACAGATACGCAGTATTTT. Translation gives CASSPTGTTDTQYF.

The gene calls are TRBV18 and TRBJ2-1; 8 nucleotides match TRBD1. J gave up 3 bases and V 6 bases, and 16 bases lay outside the gene matches. Per germline, CDR1 KGHSH and CDR2 LQKENI. The CDR3 totals 18 residues. The CDR3 coding sequence is TGTGCCAGCTCCCCGGCCAGTGGGGGGACAGGAATCTACAATGAGCAGTTCTTC. It translates to CASSPASGGTGIYNEQFF.

This rearrangement joins TRBV2 to TRBJ2-2; possibly TRBD2 for D (6 bases). The V gene lost 2 bases and the J gene lost 7 bases, with 11 bases spanning the gap. Germline CDR1 SNHLY, CDR2 FYNNEI. The CDR3 has 14 residues. Here the CDR3 DNA reads TGTGCCAGCAGTGAAACCTGGGGAGGCGGGGAGCTGTTTTTT. Residues: CASSETWGGGELFF. Combining the CDR3 with reference TRBV2 and TRBJ2-2 gives the whole variable domain EPEVTQTPSHQVTQMGQEVILRCVPISNHLYFYWYRQILGQKVEFLVSFYNNEISEKSEIFDDQFSVERPDGSNFTLKIRSTKLEDSAMYFCASSETWGGGELFFGEGSRLTVL.

Many counts were recorded for this clone. This chain links TRBV19 with TRBJ2-2; tentative D call: TRBD1 (6 bases). The ends were cut back, 2 bases at V and 0 bases at J, with 10 bases in the middle. The CDR3 is made up of 16 amino acids. Germline V gene lookup returns CDR1 LNHDA and CDR2 SQIVND (reference sequence). For the CDR3, the DNA is TGTGCCAGTAGTATACTTGGACAGCCGAACACCGGGGAGCTGTTTTTT. Translating gives CASSILGQPNTGELFF.

In regard to this clone: It may be a read error: a sequence one base away is much more abundant. V gene TRBV5-1 combines with J gene TRBJ2-2; D remains ambiguous. The CDR3 length is 15 residues. The V end lost 0 bases, the J end lost 6 bases, and 12 bases lay between the germline ends. The germline CDR1 and CDR2 sequences are SGHRS and YFSETQ. The CDR3 region is CASSLGTITAGELFF. DNA for the CDR3: TGCGCCAGCAGCTTGGGCACTATCACCGCCGGGGAGCTGTTTTTT.

V usage is TRBV2 and J usage is TRBJ2-7; D unresolved. The CDR3 consists of 12 residues. Trimming removed 8 bases at V and 2 bases at J, with 10 bases between. Germline loops: CDR1 SNHLY, CDR2 FYNNEI. The CDR3 DNA reads as TGTGCCAGCCAACCTTTAACCTACGAGCAGTACTTC. The encoded protein is CASQPLTYEQYF.

V is TRBV2 and J is TRBJ1-2; 8 bases agree with TRBD1. Germline V CDR1 and CDR2: SNHLY, FYNNEI. The junction had 3 bases not matched to a gene; V was cut back by 4 bases and J by 5 bases. This CDR3 comprises 13 residues. CDR3 residues: CASSAQGAYGYTF. CDR3 coding DNA: TGTGCCAGCAGTGCTCAGGGGGCATATGGCTACACCTTC.

V gene TRBV30 combines with J gene TRBJ2-7; D remains ambiguous. The germline V and J ends were trimmed by 3 bases and 1 base, with 7 bases remaining between them. Germline assignment: CDR1 GTSNPN and CDR2 SVGIG (reference sequence). There are 12 residues in the CDR3. As DNA, the CDR3 is TGTGCCTGGAGAGGGCTTTCCTACGAGCAGTACTTC. Protein product: CAWRGLSYEQYF.

The genes are TRBV5-1 and TRBJ2-1; TRBD1 might be the D (5 bases). V lost 2 bases, J lost 1 base, and 16 bases lay in between. This CDR3 region has 17 residues. Germline V gives CDR1 SGHRS, CDR2 YFSETQ. The CDR3 is CASSFPETGKSYNEQFF. The CDR3 nucleotides are TGCGCCAGCAGCTTTCCTGAAACAGGAAAATCCTACAATGAGCAGTTCTTC. Together with reference TRBV5-1 and TRBJ2-1, the CDR3 gives the full variable domain: KAGVTQTPRYLIKTRGQQVTLSCSPISGHRSVSWYQQTPGQGLQFLFEYFSETQRNKGNFPGRFSGRQFSNSRSEMNVSTLELGDSALYLCASSFPETGKSYNEQFFGPGTRLTVL.

This clone was seen many times. The chain joins TRBV6-1 to TRBJ1-5; TRBD1 aligns across 10 bases. The ends lost 3 bases at V and 6 bases at J; junction bases unmatched: 2. CDR3 length: 14 residues. Germline V CDR1 and CDR2: MNHNS, SASEGT. The CDR3 DNA follows: TGTGCCAGCAGTGAGACAGGGGGCGTTCAGCCCCAGCATTTT. It encodes CASSETGGVQPQHF.

This chain joins TRBV7-2 and TRBJ1-5; D may be TRBD1 (5 bases). The CDR3 covers 15 residues. Germline V CDR1 and CDR2: SGHTA, FQGNSA. The germline V and J ends were trimmed by 1 base and 5 bases, with 12 bases remaining between them. The CDR3 protein is CASSLGAGQYQPQHF. CDR3 sequence (DNA): TGTGCCAGCAGCTTAGGAGCCGGACAATATCAGCCCCAGCATTTT.

V is TRBV18 and J is TRBJ2-3; D not certain. The CDR3 spans 11 residues. Germline V gene sequence: CDR1 KGHSH, CDR2 LQKENI. The V end lost 9 bases, the J end lost 4 bases, and 8 bases lay between the germline ends. CDR3 nucleotide sequence: TGTGCCAGTAGCTACGCAGATACGCAGTATTTT. Translated: CASSYADTQYF.

V and J are TRBV14 and TRBJ2-5, with TRBD1 as a possible D gene (6 bases). V lost 2 bases and J lost 2, with 12 bases in between. The CDR3 runs 15 residues. The V gene's germline CDR1 is SGHDN and CDR2 FVKESK. The CDR3 spells CASSQLQGRQETQYF. DNA of the CDR3: TGTGCCAGCAGCCAATTACAGGGTAGACAAGAGACCCAGTACTTC.

CDR3 amino acids: CAWSRDRAANEQFF. DNA for the CDR3: TGTGCCTGGAGTCGGGACAGGGCGGCCAATGAGCAGTTCTTC. The chain couples TRBV30 to TRBJ2-1; 9 nucleotides agree with TRBD1. Germline assignment: CDR1 GTSNPN and CDR2 SVGIG (reference sequence). The CDR3 consists of 14 residues. Unmatched junction bases numbered 5, after V lost 2 bases and J lost 6 bases.

The chain carries TRBV27 and TRBJ2-5, with D unresolved. Trimming took 3 bases from V and 0 from J, leaving 5 bases between them. Per the germline V gene, CDR1 is MNHEY and CDR2 is SMNVEV (reference sequence). The CDR3 sequence is 13 residues long. DNA for the CDR3: TGTGCCAGCAGTTTTAGGGACCAAGAGACCCAGTACTTC. Protein: CASSFRDQETQYF.

The CDR3 nucleotides read TGCAGCGTTGAGGGGACAGGAGTTAGCGGGGAGCTGTTTTTT. Protein product: CSVEGTGVSGELFF. V is TRBV29-1 and J is TRBJ2-2; 8 bases align to TRBD1. This CDR3 contains 14 residues. The V segment lost 3 bases and the J segment 7 bases; nucleotides outside the gene matches: 7. CDR1 and CDR2 from the germline V gene are SQVTM and ANQGSEA.

The chain recombines TRBV9 with TRBJ2-1, with 8 positions matching TRBD2. The CDR3 extends over 18 amino acids. CDR1 is SGDLS and CDR2 is YYNGEE in the germline V gene. Trimming cost V 4 bases and J 7 bases; bases outside gene matches: 19. This CDR3 is CASSTRGSGTSEGNEQFF. Here the CDR3 DNA reads TGTGCCAGCAGCACCCGGGGTAGCGGGACCTCCGAGGGGAATGAGCAGTTCTTC.

This chain joins TRBV28 and TRBJ2-1, with 7 bases aligning to TRBD1. From germline, CDR1 is MDHEN and CDR2 SYDVKM. The junction had 18 bases not matched to a gene; V was cut back by 6 bases and J by 10 bases. The CDR3 extends over 16 amino acids. The CDR3 loop reads CASSTPAGGLGWEQFF. The DNA of the CDR3 is TGTGCCAGCAGCACGCCCGCAGGGGGTCTGGGGTGGGAGCAGTTCTTC.

The CDR3 coding sequence is TGTGCCAGCAGCTCAAACTATGGCTACACCTTC. This codes for CASSSNYGYTF. This chain uses TRBV11-2 with TRBJ1-2; D gene uncertain. Germline values: CDR1 SGHAT, CDR2 FQNNGV. The CDR3 has 11 residues. Trimming pared 4 bases from V and 2 bases from J, leaving 2 bases between. Together with reference TRBV11-2 and TRBJ1-2, the CDR3 gives the full variable domain: EAGVAQSPRYKIIEKRQSVAFWCNPISGHATLYWYQQILGQGPKLLIQFQNNGVVDDSQLPKDRFSAERLKGVDSTLKIQPAKLEDSAVYLCASSSNYGYTFGSGTRLTVV.

This chain joins TRBV5-5 and TRBJ2-5, with TRBD1 as a possible D gene (6 bases). V was pared by 3 bases and J by 9 bases, with 15 bases between. CDR3 size: 13 residues. The V gene's germline CDR1 is SGHKS and CDR2 YYEKEE (reference sequence). The CDR3 sequence: CASSSQGLAAQYF. In DNA form, the CDR3 reads TGTGCCAGCAGCTCACAGGGTCTGGCGGCCCAGTACTTC.

The gene calls are TRBV7-8 and TRBJ1-2; 9 bases are a match to TRBD1. The CDR3 contains 20 residues. Germline V gene data show CDR1 as SGHVS and CDR2 as FQNEAQ. J lost 8 bases, V lost 0 bases, and 22 bases had no gene match. CDR3 sequence: CASSLATTLRGQGNEWGYTF. The CDR3 bases are TGTGCCAGCAGCTTAGCTACTACTCTCCGGGGACAGGGTAATGAGTGGGGCTACACCTTC.